The following is a TCR beta chain sequence with its context. The sample comes from a study of OX40 agonist ivuxolimab in advanced cancers. The table came from immunoSEQ multiplex PCR; TCRdb's copy has only in-frame clones and leaves some out. The sample consists of around 60,000 clones, roughly 87% of them appearing once. This clonotype was sampled from an adult with an advanced solid tumor such as melanoma, head and neck, liver or kidney cancer. The sample was CD4+ or CD8+ T cells sorted from blood, taken in a trial of the OX40 agonist ivuxolimab.

The CDR3 sequence: CASSLSRGGTEAFF. For the CDR3, the DNA is TGTGCCAGCAGTTTAAGCAGGGGGGGAACTGAAGCTTTCTTT. The V gene is TRBV27, the J gene TRBJ1-1, with 7 bases matching TRBD1. In germline, CDR1 is MNHEY, CDR2 SMNVEV (reference sequence). The CDR3 is made up of 14 amino acids. The junction had 5 bases not matched to a gene; V was cut back by 2 bases and J by 5 bases.